This TCR beta chain stems from a study of cytomegalovirus exposure and HLA in healthy donors. Findings and caveats of the study: The listing of 150 to 200 TCR beta chains classed them as cytomegalovirus-associated.

V lost 1 base and J 5 bases, leaving 8 bases between the germline ends. This CDR3 is 14 amino acids long. The germline gives CDR1 LNHDA, CDR2 SQIVND (reference sequence). As to this clone: The antigen is undetermined.

PCR involved 60 Vbeta and 13 Jbeta primers. Sequencing was performed with immunoSEQ multiplex PCR; in TCRdb, only in-frame clones are kept and a portion is missing. The specimen's table records about 160,000 clones. J is TRBJ1-4 and V is TRBV19; D uncertain. Input material: PBMCs. The sequence came from a woman in her forties or fifties in good health and CMV-seronegative. As DNA, the CDR3 is TGTGCCAGTAGTATAGTATCCCAGAATGAAAAACTGTTTTTT. Its translation: CASSIVSQNEKLFF.